The TCR beta chain described here comes from a study of T cells in Graves' hyperthyroidism and ophthalmopathy. The investigators amplified TCR beta CDR3 regions from RNA transcripts. HTBI primers drove first-round RT-PCR of the TCR CDR3. One entry per CDR3 protein, called by TCRdb with MiXCR from the multiplex PCR reads. The data contain about 540,000 distinct CDR3 sequences, about half of them singletons. In its sample, this clonotype was seen a few times. The junction and the germline gene differ at one end; a read error may be behind it. Sequencing was done on a sample of peripheral blood or thyroid tissue (not recorded which). This clonotype originated in a woman aged 18-35 years with Graves' hyperthyroidism.

The CDR3 sequence: CASGRDRSSAGDTIYF. CDR3 sequence (DNA): TGTGCCAGCGGAAGAGACAGAAGTTCCGCTGGAGACACCATATATTTT. The genes are TRBV2 and TRBJ1-3; D possibly corresponds to TRBD1 (5 bases). Germline loops: CDR1 SNHLY, CDR2 FYNNEI. The CDR3 is made up of 16 amino acids.